This passage covers 26 T cell receptor beta chains from one sample sequenced in a study of Graves' ophthalmopathy and Graves' hyperthyroidism. RNA transcripts provided the template for amplifying TCR beta CDR3 regions. Second-round multiplex PCR followed a first-round RT-PCR using HTBI primers. TCRdb used MiXCR to reprocess the multiplex PCR reads, holding one entry per CDR3 protein. The sample yields about 370,000 distinct CDR3 sequences, 15% to 20% seen once. Sequencing input: peripheral blood. Every receptor here comes from an adult woman with stable Graves' hyperthyroidism.

A single count supports this clonotype. Possible read error: a much larger clone is one base away. No conserved phenylalanine or tryptophan is present at the end of the CDR3, so a read error is the likely explanation. The V and J genes are TRBV6-2 or TRBV6-3 and TRBJ1-5; D is uncertain. Trimming removed 6 bases at V and 3 bases at J, with 15 bases between. This CDR3 comprises 15 residues. The germline gives CDR1 MNHEY, CDR2 SVGEGT. CDR3 loop: CASRPLGPVNQPQHV. CDR3 nucleotide sequence: TGTGCCAGCAGACCTCTCGGACCGGTCAATCAGCCCCAGCATGTT.

The table lists this clonotype with many counts. The chain combines TRBV10-3 with TRBJ1-1, with unresolved D. V dropped 3 bases and J dropped 9 bases, with 11 bases sitting between them. The CDR3 runs 12 residues. Germline CDR1 and CDR2: ENHRY and SYGVKD. CDR3 amino acids: CAISEPGIKAFF. CDR3 sequence (DNA): TGTGCCATCAGTGAACCCGGGATAAAAGCTTTCTTT.

This clonotype was detected ten times or more. The chain carries TRBV7-3 and TRBJ2-2; D may be TRBD2 (5 bases). This CDR3 has 15 residues. Germline CDR1 is SGHTA and CDR2 is FQGTGA. The V end was cut by 5 bases, the J end by 0 bases, with 10 bases between. DNA for the CDR3: TGTGCCAGCAGCCCAAGCGGAACGAACACCGGGGAGCTGTTTTTT. Translated: CASSPSGTNTGELFF.

There are many counts of this clonotype. This chain joins TRBV20-1 and TRBJ1-5; D possibly corresponds to TRBD1 (5 bases). Germline V gives CDR1 DFQATT, CDR2 SNEGSKA (reference sequence). Trimming stripped 5 bases from V and 2 bases from J, with 13 bases between. The CDR3 is 14 amino acids. The CDR3 spells CSAHTGQGNQPQHF. CDR3 sequence (DNA): TGCAGTGCTCACACCGGACAAGGCAATCAGCCCCAGCATTTT.

In its sample, this clonotype was seen many times. The rearrangement links TRBV29-1 to TRBJ2-7; D might be TRBD1 (5 bases). CDR3 size: 12 residues. V lost 4 bases, J lost 0 bases, and 7 bases lay in between. Per germline, CDR1 SQVTM and CDR2 ANQGSEA. CDR3 in DNA: TGCAGCGTTGGACAGAACTCCTACGAGCAGTACTTC. This codes for CSVGQNSYEQYF.

This clonotype was counted ten times or more. The chain carries TRBV12-3 or TRBV12-4 and TRBJ2-7, with TRBD2 matching over 14 bases. With 5 bases clipped from V and 7 bases from J, the junction kept 10 bases outside the gene matches. This CDR3 has 16 residues. CDR3 DNA: TGTGCCAGCAGTCCGGGACTAGCGGGAGCAGTTGGTGAGCAGTACTTC. Its protein product is CASSPGLAGAVGEQYF.

This clonotype has ten or more counts. This chain links TRBV6-5 with TRBJ1-3, with a possible D match to TRBD1 (5 bases). The CDR3 length is 17 residues. Trimming removed 0 bases from V and 0 bases from J, with 12 bases in between. From germline, CDR1 is MNHEY and CDR2 SVGAGI. The CDR3 region is CASSYSNGGYSGNTIYF. The CDR3, as DNA: TGTGCCAGCAGTTACTCGAATGGGGGTTACTCTGGAAACACCATATATTTT.

This clonotype was seen at least ten times. The chain uses TRBV12-3 or TRBV12-4 and TRBJ2-7; D perhaps matches TRBD1 (6 bases). The V gene lost 5 bases and the J gene lost 4 bases, with 15 bases spanning the gap. The CDR3 runs to 14 residues. The CDR3 DNA reads TGTGCCAGCAGTCAGTATCAGGGGATATACGAGCAGTACTTC. Its protein product is CASSQYQGIYEQYF.

This clonotype showed up many times. The chain uses TRBV30 and TRBJ2-5; 11 bases match TRBD1. Germline V gene lookup returns CDR1 GTSNPN and CDR2 SVGIG (reference sequence). This CDR3 has 15 amino acids. Trimming took 0 bases from V and 7 from J; bases not matched to a gene: 7. The CDR3, as DNA: TGTGCCTGGAGTGTACAAGGGACAGGGGGAAGGACCCAGTACTTC. Its protein is CAWSVQGTGGRTQYF.

This clonotype showed up many times. This chain uses TRBV12-5 with TRBJ2-5; D ambiguous. Germline CDR1 LGHNT, CDR2 FRNRAP. The CDR3 has 15 amino acids. Trimming took off 6 bases at V and 0 bases at J, with 14 bases between the two ends. The CDR3 sequence: CASGHRIRYQETQYF. CDR3 in DNA: TGTGCTAGTGGGCACAGAATCAGGTACCAAGAGACCCAGTACTTC. Full variable domain (remainder filled in from reference TRBV12-5 and TRBJ2-5): DARVTQTPRHKVTEMGQEVTMRCQPILGHNTVFWYRQTMMQGLELLAYFRNRAPLDDSGMPKDRFSAEMPDATLATLKIQPSEPRDSAVYFCASGHRIRYQETQYFGPGTRLLVL.

This clonotype came up many times. V is TRBV28 and J is TRBJ1-6, with D tentatively TRBD1 (6 bases). Trimming removed 11 bases at V and 8 bases at J, with 13 bases between. The CDR3 is made up of 12 amino acids. Germline V gives CDR1 MDHEN, CDR2 SYDVKM. The CDR3 region has the DNA TGTGCCCATACCGGGGGCCATTCACCCCTCCACTTT. It encodes CAHTGGHSPLHF. The full variable domain, in which reference TRBV28 and TRBJ1-6 provide the parts outside the CDR3, is DVKVTQSSRYLVKRTGEKVFLECVQDMDHENMFWYRQDPGLGLRLIYFSYDVKMKEKGDIPEGYSVSREKKERFSLILESASTNQTSMYLCAHTGGHSPLHFGNGTRLTVT.

This clonotype was seen many times. V usage is TRBV27 and J usage is TRBJ2-7, with D perhaps TRBD2 (5 bases). This CDR3 is built from 15 residues. Deletions cut 2 bases from V and 1 base from J, with 12 bases between. Germline CDR1 is MNHEY and CDR2 is SMNVEV (reference sequence). DNA for the CDR3: TGTGCCAGCAGTTTAGCCCTCGGGGTTTCCTACGAGCAGTACTTC. It specifies CASSLALGVSYEQYF.

This clonotype was seen many times. V and J are TRBV27 and TRBJ2-7; TRBD1 is a possible D gene (6 bases). Trimming removed 4 bases at V and 4 bases at J, with 14 bases between. The germline CDR1 and CDR2 sequences are MNHEY and SMNVEV (reference sequence). This CDR3 spans 14 amino acids. The CDR3 DNA reads TGTGCCAGCAGTTACGGGGACAAGACTTACGAGCAGTACTTC. Translating it yields CASSYGDKTYEQYF.

At least ten counts were recorded for this clonotype. The V and J genes are TRBV10-3 and TRBJ1-1; 9 positions match TRBD1. Germline V gene sequence: CDR1 ENHRY, CDR2 SYGVKD. With V trimmed by 3 bases and J by 11 bases, 7 bases remained unmatched. This CDR3 has 13 amino acids. The chain's CDR3 is CAISESGTGKAFF. CDR3 nucleotide sequence: TGTGCCATCAGTGAATCCGGGACAGGGAAGGCTTTCTTT.

In this sample, this clonotype turned up many times. The V and J genes are TRBV4-1 and TRBJ1-1; 12 nucleotides agree with TRBD1. The CDR3 consists of 17 residues. J lost 0 bases, V lost 1 base, and 3 bases had no gene match. Germline V gene data show CDR1 as MGHRA and CDR2 as YSYEKL. DNA for the CDR3: TGCGCCAGCAGCCAAGGCGGGACAGGGGGCATGAACACTGAAGCTTTCTTT. This encodes CASSQGGTGGMNTEAFF.

At least ten counts were recorded for this clonotype. The rearrangement uses TRBV6-5 and TRBJ1-2, with TRBD1 identical over 10 bases. Germline V gene sequence: CDR1 MNHEY, CDR2 SVGAGI. The CDR3 totals 16 residues. V was clipped by 5 bases and J by 10 bases; unmatched bases: 16. The CDR3 region has the DNA TGTGCCAGCAGTACCGGGACAGGGGCCCACAGCGGTGACTACACCTTC. Translation: CASSTGTGAHSGDYTF.

This clonotype was found many times. The chain recombines TRBV12-3 or TRBV12-4 with TRBJ2-2; D not certain. Trimming cost V 2 bases and J 2 bases, with 6 bases left between them. This CDR3 is built from 14 residues. The DNA for the CDR3 is TGTGCCAGCAGTTTAAAGCACAACACCGGGGAGCTGTTTTTT. This codes for CASSLKHNTGELFF.

This clonotype was recorded at least ten times. The chain uses TRBV5-1 and TRBJ2-7; 7 bases agree with TRBD2. CDR1 is SGHRS and CDR2 is YFSETQ in the germline V gene. The CDR3 sequence is 14 residues long. V dropped 5 bases and J dropped 3; count of bases not matched to a gene: 8. In nucleotides, the CDR3 is TGCGCCAGCAGTGGGACTACCTCCGGCTACGAGCAGTACTTC. It specifies CASSGTTSGYEQYF.

This clonotype occurred once. The chain has TRBV6-5 and TRBJ2-7; the match to TRBD2 covers 9 bases. The CDR3 covers 16 residues. Germline CDR1 MNHEY, CDR2 SVGAGI. Trimming removed 5 bases from V and 6 bases from J; junction bases left unmatched: 14. The CDR3 loop reads CASSHHRSGRSAEQYF. CDR3 DNA: TGTGCCAGCAGTCACCATCGTAGCGGGAGATCTGCCGAGCAGTACTTC.

The V call is TRBV12-3 or TRBV12-4, the J call TRBJ2-7, with 8 bases identical to TRBD2. This CDR3 has 14 amino acids. Trimming took 7 bases from V and 3 from J; bases not matched to a gene: 8. The CDR3 protein is CASTDTGGGYEQYF. Here the CDR3 DNA reads TGTGCCAGCACCGATACCGGGGGGGGCTACGAGCAGTACTTC.

Many counts were recorded for this clonotype. The chain recombines TRBV29-1 with TRBJ1-1; 11 bases line up with TRBD1. The J segment lost 1 base and the V segment lost 7 bases, leaving 5 bases of the junction unmatched. CDR1 SQVTM and CDR2 ANQGSEA come from the germline V gene. The CDR3 runs to 14 residues. CDR3 protein: CSARDRGSNTEAFF. The CDR3 bases are TGCAGCGCCAGGGACAGGGGGTCGAACACTGAAGCTTTCTTT. Full variable domain (rest looked up from reference TRBV29-1 and TRBJ1-1): SAVISQKPSRDICQRGTSLTIQCQVDSQVTMMFWYRQQPGQSLTLIATANQGSEATYESGFVIDKFPISRPNLTFSTLTVSNMSPEDSSIYLCSARDRGSNTEAFFGQGTRLTVV.

This clonotype has a count of ten or more. The V call is TRBV28, the J call TRBJ1-5; a weak D match, TRBD1 (6 bases). Germline loops: CDR1 MDHEN, CDR2 SYDVKM. Trimming cost V 0 bases and J 3 bases, with 9 bases left between them. The CDR3 covers 15 residues. CDR3 in DNA: TGTGCCAGCAGTTTATGGGCAGGGGACAATCAGCCCCAGCATTTT. Its translation: CASSLWAGDNQPQHF.

This clonotype appeared a few times. V usage is TRBV12-3 or TRBV12-4 and J usage is TRBJ2-5, with D maybe TRBD1 (6 bases). CDR3 size: 16 residues. V dropped 3 bases and J dropped 0 bases, with 14 bases sitting between them. CDR3: CASSLPGTPNQETQYF. CDR3 sequence (DNA): TGTGCCAGCAGTTTGCCCGGGACACCAAACCAAGAGACCCAGTACTTC.

The chain couples TRBV4-1 to TRBJ2-7; D perhaps matches TRBD2 (5 bases). The CDR3 extends over 16 amino acids. With 4 bases removed from V and 4 bases from J, the gap between germline ends came to 20 bases. Germline-derived CDR1 and CDR2 are MGHRA and YSYEKL. CDR3 amino acids: CASSPAGLAYGYEQYF. The CDR3 DNA sequence: TGCGCCAGCAGCCCAGCCGGGCTAGCATACGGTTACGAGCAGTACTTC.

The genes are TRBV6-1 and TRBJ2-7; D gene ambiguous. The germline CDR1 and CDR2 sequences are MNHNS and SASEGT. CDR3 length equals 10 residues. Trimming cost V 8 bases and J 6 bases, with 8 bases left between them. The chain's CDR3 is CASFDIEQYF. Written as DNA, the CDR3 is TGTGCCAGCTTCGACATCGAGCAGTACTTC.

The sample holds one count of this clonotype. The junction differs from germline at one of its ends, possibly a read error. The rearrangement links TRBV6-5 to TRBJ2-7; 9 nucleotides align to TRBD2. CDR1 is MNHEY, CDR2 SVGAGI, per germline. This CDR3 region has 15 residues. CDR3 in DNA: TGTGCCAGCAGTTTCGGACTAGCGCCGTCCTACGATCAGTACTTC. Residues: CASSFGLAPSYDQYF.